This TCR beta chain originates from a study of CXCR3-negative and CXCR3-positive naive CD8 T cells. Through 5' RACE with UMI labels, the TRB cDNA libraries were prepared. TCRdb derives one entry per CDR3 protein from the 5' RACE reads, leaving out DNA. The sample table sets out about 40,000 distinct CDR3 sequences. Germline-derived CDR1 and CDR2 are KGHSH and LQKENI. This CDR3 spans 16 amino acids. Sequencing was done on a sample of memory CD8+ T cells from blood. The receptor was derived from a human donor in good health. Some clones in this sample may be carry-over from other donors' samples. The rearrangement uses TRBV18 and TRBJ2-1. The CDR3 protein is CASSPRVETNYNEQFF. Variable domain in full (rest from reference TRBV18 and TRBJ2-1): NAGVMQNPRHLVRRRGQEARLRCSPMKGHSHVYWYRQLPEEGLKFMVYLQKENIIDESGMPKERFSAEFPKEGPSILRIQQVVRGDSAAYFCASSPRVETNYNEQFFGPGTRLTVL.